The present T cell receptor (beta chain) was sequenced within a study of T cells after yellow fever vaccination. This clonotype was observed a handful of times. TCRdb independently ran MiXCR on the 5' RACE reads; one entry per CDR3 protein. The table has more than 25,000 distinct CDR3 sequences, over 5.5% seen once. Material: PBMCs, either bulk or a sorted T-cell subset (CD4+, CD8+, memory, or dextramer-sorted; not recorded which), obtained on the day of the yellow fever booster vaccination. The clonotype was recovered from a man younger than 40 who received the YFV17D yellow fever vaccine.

The CDR3 reads CAWSFGGGAKGYTF. As DNA, the CDR3 is TGTGCCTGGAGTTTTGGAGGGGGGGCCAAAGGCTACACCTTC. V and J are TRBV30 and TRBJ1-2, with D possibly being TRBD1 (6 bases). Germline CDR1 is GTSNPN and CDR2 is SVGIG (reference sequence). The V gene lost 2 bases and the J gene lost 8 bases, with 18 bases spanning the gap. The CDR3 spans 14 residues.